The entry that follows covers one T cell receptor beta chain sequence. The assay was immunoSEQ multiplex PCR, and TCRdb's table has in-frame clones only and misses some. The repertoire includes 97,000 or so clones, more than 65% of them detected once, and approximately 18% sits in the top ten. This specimen belongs to a study of blood T cell repertoires in COVID-19. This sequence was found in a woman older than 75 with active or convalescent COVID-19. Specimen: peripheral blood.

The CDR3 DNA sequence: TGTGCCAGCAGCTTAGGGGGACAGGGGACCTACAATGAGCAGTTCTTC. It yields the protein CASSLGGQGTYNEQFF. The chain combines TRBV7-6 with TRBJ2-1; 10 bases match TRBD1. Trimming took 1 base from V and 2 from J; bases not matched to a gene: 2. CDR1 SGHVS and CDR2 FNYEAQ come from the germline V gene. The CDR3 is 16 residues long.